This T cell receptor (beta chain) was captured by sequencing in a study of blood T cell repertoires in COVID-19. Repertoires were generated with immunoSEQ multiplex PCR, while TCRdb's copy carries only in-frame clones and drops some. The profile shows some 170,000 clones, about 76% of them singletons. This clone is medium-sized by share. The ends lost 6 bases at V and 8 bases at J; junction bases unmatched: 6. The CDR3 runs 13 residues. Sequencing was done on a sample of peripheral blood. The chain is built from TRBV12-3 or TRBV12-4 and TRBJ1-2; 10 bases fit TRBD1. The receptor's source is a woman between 50 and 59 years old with active or convalescent COVID-19. CDR3 nucleotides: TGTGCCAGCAGCGACAGGGGGCTAAGGGGCTACACCTTC. Translated, it gives CASSDRGLRGYTF.